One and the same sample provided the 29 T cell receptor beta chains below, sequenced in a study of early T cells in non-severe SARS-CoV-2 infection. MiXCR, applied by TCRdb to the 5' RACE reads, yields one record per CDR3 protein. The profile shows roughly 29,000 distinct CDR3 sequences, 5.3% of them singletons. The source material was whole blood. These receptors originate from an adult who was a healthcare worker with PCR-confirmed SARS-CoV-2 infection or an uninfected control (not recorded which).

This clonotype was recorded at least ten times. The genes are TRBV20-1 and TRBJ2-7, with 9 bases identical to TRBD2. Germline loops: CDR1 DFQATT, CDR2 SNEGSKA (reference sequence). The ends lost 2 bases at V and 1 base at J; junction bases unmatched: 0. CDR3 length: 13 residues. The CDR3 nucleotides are TGCAGTGCTAGACTAGCGGGGTCCTACGAGCAGTACTTC. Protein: CSARLAGSYEQYF.

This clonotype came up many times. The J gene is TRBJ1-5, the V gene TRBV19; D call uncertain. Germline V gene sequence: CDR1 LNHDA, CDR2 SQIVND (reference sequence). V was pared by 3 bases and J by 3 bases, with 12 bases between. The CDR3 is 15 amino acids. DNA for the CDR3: TGTGCCAGTAGTATGTGGGAGACCACCAATCAGCCCCAGCATTTT. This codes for CASSMWETTNQPQHF.

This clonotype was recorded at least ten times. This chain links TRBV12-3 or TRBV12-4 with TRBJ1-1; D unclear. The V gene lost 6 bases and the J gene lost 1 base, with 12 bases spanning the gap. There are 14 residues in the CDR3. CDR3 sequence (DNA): TGTGCCAGCAGCCTGGTCGGAGGGAACACTGAAGCTTTCTTT. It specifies CASSLVGGNTEAFF.

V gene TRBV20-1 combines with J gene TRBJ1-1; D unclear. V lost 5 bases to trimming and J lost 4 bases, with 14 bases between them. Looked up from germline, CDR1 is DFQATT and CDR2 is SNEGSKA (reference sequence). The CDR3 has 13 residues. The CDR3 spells CSAWNTGGTEAFF. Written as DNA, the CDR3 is TGCAGTGCTTGGAACACGGGTGGCACTGAAGCTTTCTTT.

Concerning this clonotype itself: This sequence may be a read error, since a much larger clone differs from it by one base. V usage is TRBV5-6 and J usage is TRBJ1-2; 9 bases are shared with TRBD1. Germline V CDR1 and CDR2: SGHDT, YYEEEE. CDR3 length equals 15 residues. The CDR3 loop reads CVSSSTMGQGGGYTF. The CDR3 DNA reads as TGTGTCAGCAGCAGTACTATGGGACAGGGTGGCGGCTACACCTTC.

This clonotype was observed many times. The CDR3 loop reads CASSSRGRDGTEAFF. The CDR3 nucleotides read TGTGCCAGCAGTTCCCGGGGAAGGGACGGCACTGAAGCTTTCTTT. The rearrangement uses TRBV28 and TRBJ1-1; D perhaps matches TRBD1 (5 bases). The germline V gene encodes CDR1 MDHEN and CDR2 SYDVKM. CDR3 length: 15 residues. The ends were cut back, 4 bases at V and 4 bases at J, with 16 bases in the middle.

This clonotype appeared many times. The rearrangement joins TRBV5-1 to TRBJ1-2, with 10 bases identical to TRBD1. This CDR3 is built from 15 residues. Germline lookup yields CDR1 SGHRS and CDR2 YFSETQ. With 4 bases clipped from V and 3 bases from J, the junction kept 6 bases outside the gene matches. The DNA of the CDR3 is TGCGCCAGCAGCCAATCGACAGGGGGCTACTATGGCTACACCTTC. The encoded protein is CASSQSTGGYYGYTF. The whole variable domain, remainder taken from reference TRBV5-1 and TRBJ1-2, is KAGVTQTPRYLIKTRGQQVTLSCSPISGHRSVSWYQQTPGQGLQFLFEYFSETQRNKGNFPGRFSGRQFSNSRSEMNVSTLELGDSALYLCASSQSTGGYYGYTFGSGTRLTVV.

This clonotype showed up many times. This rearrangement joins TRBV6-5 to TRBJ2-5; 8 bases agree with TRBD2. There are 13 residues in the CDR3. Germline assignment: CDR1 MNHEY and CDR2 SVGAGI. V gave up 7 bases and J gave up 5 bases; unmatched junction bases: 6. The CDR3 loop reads CASKVTGGETQYF. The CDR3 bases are TGTGCCAGCAAAGTGACGGGAGGGGAGACCCAGTACTTC.

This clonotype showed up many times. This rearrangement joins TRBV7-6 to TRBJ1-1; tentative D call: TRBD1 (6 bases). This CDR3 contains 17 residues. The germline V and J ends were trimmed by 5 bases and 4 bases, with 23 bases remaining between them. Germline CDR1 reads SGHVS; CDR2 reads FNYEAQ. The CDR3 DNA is TGTGCCAGCAGCCTGGACAGACAAATAATGGTTTTCACTGAAGCTTTCTTT. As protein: CASSLDRQIMVFTEAFF.

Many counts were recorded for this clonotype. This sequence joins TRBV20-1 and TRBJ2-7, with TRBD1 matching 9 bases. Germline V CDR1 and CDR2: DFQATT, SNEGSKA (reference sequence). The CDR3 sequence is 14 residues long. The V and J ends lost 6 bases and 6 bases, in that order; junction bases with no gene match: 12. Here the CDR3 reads CSAALPGTGTEQYF. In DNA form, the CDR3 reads TGCAGTGCCGCTCTCCCCGGGACAGGGACCGAGCAGTACTTC.

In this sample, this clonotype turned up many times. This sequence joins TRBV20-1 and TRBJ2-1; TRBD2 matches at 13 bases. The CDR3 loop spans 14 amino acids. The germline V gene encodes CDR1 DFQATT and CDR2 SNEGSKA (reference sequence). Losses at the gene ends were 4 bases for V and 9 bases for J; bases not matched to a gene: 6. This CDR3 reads CSATTSGRAGEQFF. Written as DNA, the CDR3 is TGCAGTGCTACCACTAGCGGGAGGGCCGGTGAGCAGTTCTTC.

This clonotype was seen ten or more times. DNA of the CDR3: TGTGCCTGCACTTCGGGACAGGGTGGTTCCTATAATTCACCCCTCCACTTT. Protein: CACTSGQGGSYNSPLHF. The chain links TRBV6-1 to TRBJ1-6; TRBD1 aligns across 9 bases. The CDR3 consists of 17 residues. Germline V gives CDR1 MNHNS, CDR2 SASEGT. V lost 11 bases to trimming and J lost 1 base; unmatched junction nucleotides: 12.

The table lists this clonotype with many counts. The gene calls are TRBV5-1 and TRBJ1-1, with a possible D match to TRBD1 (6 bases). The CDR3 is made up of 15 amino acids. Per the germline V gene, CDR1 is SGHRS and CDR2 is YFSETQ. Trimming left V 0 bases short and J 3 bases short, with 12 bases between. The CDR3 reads CASSLGGRLDTEAFF. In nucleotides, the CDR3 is TGCGCCAGCAGCTTGGGGGGGCGTTTGGACACTGAAGCTTTCTTT.

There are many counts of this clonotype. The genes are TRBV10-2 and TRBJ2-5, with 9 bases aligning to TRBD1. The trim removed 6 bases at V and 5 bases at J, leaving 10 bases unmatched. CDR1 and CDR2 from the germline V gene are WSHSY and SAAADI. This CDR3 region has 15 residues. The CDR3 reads CASRLLTGGRETQYF. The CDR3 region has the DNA TGCGCCAGCAGGCTTTTGACAGGGGGAAGGGAGACCCAGTACTTC.

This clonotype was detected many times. As DNA, the CDR3 is TGTGCCAGCAGACTCTCTAGCGGCCGCTCCTACGAGCAGTACTTC. Translation: CASRLSSGRSYEQYF. The chain carries TRBV12-3 or TRBV12-4 and TRBJ2-7; TRBD2 matches at 7 bases. This CDR3 is built from 15 residues. The ends lost 6 bases at V and 0 bases at J; junction bases unmatched: 8.

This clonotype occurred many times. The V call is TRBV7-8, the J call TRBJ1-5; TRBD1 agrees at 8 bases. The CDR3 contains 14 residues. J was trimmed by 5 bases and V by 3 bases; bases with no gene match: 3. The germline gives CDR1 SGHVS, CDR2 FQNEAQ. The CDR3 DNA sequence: TGTGCCAGCAGCTTGGGACAGGACTATCAGCCCCAGCATTTT. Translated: CASSLGQDYQPQHF.

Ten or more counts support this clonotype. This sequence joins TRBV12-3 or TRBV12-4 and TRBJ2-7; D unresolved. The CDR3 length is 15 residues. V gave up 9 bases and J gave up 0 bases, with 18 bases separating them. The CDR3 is CARQSFQFPSYEQYF. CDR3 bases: TGTGCCAGGCAGTCGTTTCAGTTTCCCTCCTACGAGCAGTACTTC.

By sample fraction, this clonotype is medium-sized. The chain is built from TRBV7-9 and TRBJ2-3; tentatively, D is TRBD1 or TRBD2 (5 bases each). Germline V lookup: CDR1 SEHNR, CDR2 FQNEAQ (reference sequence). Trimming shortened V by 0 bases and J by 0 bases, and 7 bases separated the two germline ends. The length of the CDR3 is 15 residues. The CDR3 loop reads CASSLAGGSTDTQYF. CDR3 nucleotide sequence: TGTGCCAGCAGCTTAGCTGGGGGTAGCACAGATACGCAGTATTTT.

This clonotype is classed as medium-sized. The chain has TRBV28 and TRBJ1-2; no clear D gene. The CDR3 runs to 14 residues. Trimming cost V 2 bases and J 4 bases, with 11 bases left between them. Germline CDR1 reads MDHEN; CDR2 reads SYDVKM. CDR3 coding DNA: TGTGCCAGCAGTTTAGATCTCAGCAGCTATGGCTACACCTTC. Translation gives CASSLDLSSYGYTF.

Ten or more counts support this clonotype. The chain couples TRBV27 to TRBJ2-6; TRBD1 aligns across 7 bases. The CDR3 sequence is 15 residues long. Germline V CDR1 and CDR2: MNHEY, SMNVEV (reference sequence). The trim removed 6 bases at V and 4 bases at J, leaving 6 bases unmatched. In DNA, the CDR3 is TGTGCCAGCAGACCGACAGGGCTGGGGGCCAACGTCCTGACTTTC. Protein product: CASRPTGLGANVLTF.

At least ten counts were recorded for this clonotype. CDR3 DNA: TGCAGTGCTCCCCGAGGGGGAGGGCAAACCCGCAATGAGCAGTTCTTC. Its translation is CSAPRGGGQTRNEQFF. The chain joins TRBV20-1 to TRBJ2-1; possibly TRBD2 for D (7 bases). This CDR3 has 16 amino acids. CDR1 DFQATT and CDR2 SNEGSKA come from the germline V gene (reference sequence). V lost 5 bases to trimming and J lost 6 bases, with 23 bases between them.

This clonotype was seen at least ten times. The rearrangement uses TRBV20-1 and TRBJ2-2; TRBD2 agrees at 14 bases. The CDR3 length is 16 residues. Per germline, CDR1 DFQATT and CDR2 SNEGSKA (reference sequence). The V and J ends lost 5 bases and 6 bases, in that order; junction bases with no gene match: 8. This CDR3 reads CSAGLAGGFPSGELFF. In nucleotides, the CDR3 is TGCAGTGCTGGACTAGCGGGAGGCTTCCCTTCCGGGGAGCTGTTTTTT.

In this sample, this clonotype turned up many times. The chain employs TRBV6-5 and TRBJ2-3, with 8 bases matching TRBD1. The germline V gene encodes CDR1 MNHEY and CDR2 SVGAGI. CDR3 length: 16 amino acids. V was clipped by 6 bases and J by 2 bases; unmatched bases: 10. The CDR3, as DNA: TGTGCCAGCAGCTTAACCCGGACAGGGCCCACAGATACGCAGTATTTT. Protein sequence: CASSLTRTGPTDTQYF.

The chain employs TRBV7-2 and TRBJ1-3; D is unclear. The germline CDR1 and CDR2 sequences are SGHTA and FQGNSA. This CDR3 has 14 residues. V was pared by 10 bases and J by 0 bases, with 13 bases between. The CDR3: CATQNRASGNTIYF. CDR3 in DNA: TGTGCCACTCAGAACAGAGCCTCTGGAAACACCATATATTTT.

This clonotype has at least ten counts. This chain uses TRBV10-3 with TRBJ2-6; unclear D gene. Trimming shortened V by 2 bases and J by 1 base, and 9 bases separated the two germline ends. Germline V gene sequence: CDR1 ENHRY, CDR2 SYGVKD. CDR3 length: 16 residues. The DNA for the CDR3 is TGTGCCATCAGTGAGCCAGACCGATCTGGGGCCAACGTCCTGACTTTC. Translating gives CAISEPDRSGANVLTF.

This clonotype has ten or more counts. The DNA of the CDR3 is TGTGCCAGCAGCGGGGGACGGCACAATGAGCAGTTCTTC. This encodes CASSGGRHNEQFF. This chain links TRBV9 with TRBJ2-1, with D possibly being TRBD1 or TRBD2 (5 bases each). V shed 3 bases and J shed 5 bases, with 9 bases lying between them. Looked up from germline, CDR1 is SGDLS and CDR2 is YYNGEE. This CDR3 is 13 amino acids long.

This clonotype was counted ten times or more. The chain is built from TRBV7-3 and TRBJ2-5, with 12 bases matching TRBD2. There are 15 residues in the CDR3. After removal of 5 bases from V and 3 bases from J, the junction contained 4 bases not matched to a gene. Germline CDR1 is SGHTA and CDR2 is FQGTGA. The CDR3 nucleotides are TGTGCCAGCAGCCTGGGACTAGCGGGTAAAGAGACCCAGTACTTC. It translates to CASSLGLAGKETQYF.

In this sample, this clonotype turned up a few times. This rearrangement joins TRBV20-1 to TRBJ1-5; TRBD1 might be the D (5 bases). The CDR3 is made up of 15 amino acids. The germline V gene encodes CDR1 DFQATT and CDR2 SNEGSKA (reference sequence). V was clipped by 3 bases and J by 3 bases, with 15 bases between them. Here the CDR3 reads CSARGGRDFNQPQHF. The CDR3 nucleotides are TGCAGTGCTAGGGGGGGACGGGATTTCAATCAGCCCCAGCATTTT.

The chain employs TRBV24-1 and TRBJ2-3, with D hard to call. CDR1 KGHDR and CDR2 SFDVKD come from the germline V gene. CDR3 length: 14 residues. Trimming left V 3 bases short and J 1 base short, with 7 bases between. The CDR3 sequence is CATSDEHRTDTQYF. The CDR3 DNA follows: TGTGCCACCAGTGATGAGCACCGCACAGATACGCAGTATTTT.